This TCR beta chain was sequenced in a study of cytomegalovirus exposure and HLA in healthy donors. Study-level points and caveats: When analyzed later, the rates of TCR association showed variation by HLA locus, with DRB1 the most and HLA-C the fewest. Some V segments, TRBV6-2 and TRBV6-3 among them, were indistinguishable and were therefore excluded. Later work found most CMV-associated TCR beta chains apparently HLA-restricted.

This clone was recorded a few times. As yet, its antigen is unknown. The PCR was carried out with 60 Vbeta primers and 13 Jbeta primers. Some clones are missing from TCRdb's copy, which holds only in-frame ones; the method was immunoSEQ multiplex PCR. The data show over 200,000 clones, 82% seen once. Per germline, CDR1 SGHNT and CDR2 YYREEE (reference sequence). The length of the CDR3 is 15 residues. V lost 0 bases and J 1 base, leaving 10 bases between the germline ends. This receptor was identified in a woman in her thirties or forties in good health and CMV-seropositive. This chain connects TRBV5-4 to TRBJ1-1; D not resolved. The sample comprised PBMCs. This chain's CDR3 is CASSLDWRGNTEAFF. The CDR3 DNA follows: TGTGCCAGCAGCTTGGACTGGCGAGGGAACACTGAAGCTTTCTTT.